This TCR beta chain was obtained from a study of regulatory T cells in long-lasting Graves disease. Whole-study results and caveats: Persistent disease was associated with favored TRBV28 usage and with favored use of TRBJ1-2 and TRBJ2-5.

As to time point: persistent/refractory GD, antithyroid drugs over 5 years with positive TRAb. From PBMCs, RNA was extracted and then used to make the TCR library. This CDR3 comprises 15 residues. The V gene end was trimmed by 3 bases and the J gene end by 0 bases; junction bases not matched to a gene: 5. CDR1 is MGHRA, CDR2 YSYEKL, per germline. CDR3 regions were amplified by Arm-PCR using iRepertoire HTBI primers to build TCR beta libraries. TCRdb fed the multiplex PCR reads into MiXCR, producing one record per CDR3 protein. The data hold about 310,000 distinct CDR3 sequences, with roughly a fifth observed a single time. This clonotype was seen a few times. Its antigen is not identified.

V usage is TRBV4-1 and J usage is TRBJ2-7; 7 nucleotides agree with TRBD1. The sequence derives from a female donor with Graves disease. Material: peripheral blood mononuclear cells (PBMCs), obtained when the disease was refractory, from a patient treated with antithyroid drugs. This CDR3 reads CASSQTGTASYEQYF. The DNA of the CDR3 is TGCGCCAGCAGCCAGACCGGGACAGCCTCCTACGAGCAGTACTTC.